This TCR beta chain was obtained from a study of blood T cell repertoires in COVID-19. Donors were grouped by their self-reported clinical history. Symptom resolution, clearance, or two negative PCRs marked donors in Cohort 3 as recovered. There are 16 residues in the CDR3. Germline CDR1 is KGHSH and CDR2 is LQKENI. The V and J ends lost 3 bases and 2 bases, in that order; junction bases with no gene match: 4. Original analysis: Amplified reference gene primers provided the basis for estimating nucleated cell counts. The protocol was immunoSEQ multiplex PCR, while the TCRdb copy is restricted to in-frame clones and leaves out a portion. V and J calls and clone size are those listed in that table; D and trimming were worked out from the DNA. Among about half a million clones listed, approximately 90% were seen once.

The sequenced sample consisted of PBMCs or T cells enriched from blood (not recorded which). This chain links TRBV18 with TRBJ2-3; 11 bases are a match to TRBD1. The source of this sequence is a woman aged 60-70 years who had recovered from COVID-19. This CDR3 is CASSPNGQGATDTQYF. CDR3 nucleotide sequence: TGTGCCAGCTCACCTAACGGACAGGGGGCCACAGATACGCAGTATTTT.